The source of this T cell receptor (beta chain) is a study of cytotoxic CD8 clonotypes in ibrutinib-treated CLL. Study-level background: Response material was collected after a median around 12 months of treatment, range 6 to 36. Samples yielded averages of 200,000 to 300,000 productive templates and 94,082 productive rearrangements.

Comments on this clone: Its antigen remains unknown.

Study-level results: Baseline levels of clonality went above those of age-matched healthy donors and moved with circulating CD8+ T-cell counts. Sustained-remission and progressing patients' sampling times differed.

Per the germline V gene, CDR1 is WNHNN and CDR2 is SYGVQD (reference sequence). The CDR3 covers 14 residues. The V end lost 0 bases, the J end lost 5 bases, and 10 bases lay between the germline ends. Using immunoSEQ multiplex PCR, the repertoire was profiled, and TCRdb retains in-frame clones only, with some absent. Of over 140,000 clones listed, around 84% were seen once; the top ten hold 7.5% to 9%. This specimen consisted of PBMCs, obtained after 36 months of ibrutinib treatment. The receptor was derived from a human donor with chronic lymphocytic leukemia. V usage is TRBV10-1 and J usage is TRBJ2-5; D might be TRBD1 (5 bases). The CDR3 spells CASSESSGIETQYF. The DNA for the CDR3 is TGCGCCAGCAGTGAGTCTTCAGGGATCGAGACCCAGTACTTC.